Included here is one T cell receptor beta chain sequence, with context. Assay: immunoSEQ multiplex PCR; the TCRdb copy retains only in-frame clones and omits some. This repertoire shows approximately 2.4 million clones, about 94% found once; its top ten account for 0.13%. This CDR3 is 14 amino acids long. Trimming removed 0 bases at V and 4 bases at J, with 9 bases between. Germline lookup yields CDR1 MNHNY and CDR2 SVGAGI (reference sequence). The sample belongs to a study of shared clonotypes between healthy human individuals. This chain links TRBV6-6 with TRBJ1-2, with a weak D call TRBD1 (6 bases). The sequence was collected from a man younger than 35 in good health. The sequenced sample consisted of naive CD4+ T cells sorted from blood. Subset defined: CD45RA+ positively selected. The CDR3 is CASSYSGQFYGYTF. The CDR3 DNA reads TGTGCCAGCAGTTACTCCGGACAGTTCTATGGCTACACCTTC.